The present TCR beta chain was sequenced within a study of T cell changes during pregnancy in multiple sclerosis. Profiled with immunoSEQ multiplex PCR; TCRdb holds only in-frame clones, not every one. The repertoire holds tens of thousands of clones, with 91% as singletons. CDR3 length: 17 residues. The sequence was obtained from a female donor with multiple sclerosis, enrolled in a pregnancy study. J is TRBJ1-6 and V is TRBV21-1; TRBD1 is the table's D call, not checked against the DNA. TRBV21-1 is a pseudogene. The specimen comprised CD8+ T cells from peripheral blood mononuclear cells, sampled in the second trimester of pregnancy. The CDR3 sequence is CASSKLVRSRGNSPLHF. CDR3 in DNA: TGTGCCAGCAGCAAACTCGTCAGATCCAGGGGTAATTCACCCCTCCACTTT.